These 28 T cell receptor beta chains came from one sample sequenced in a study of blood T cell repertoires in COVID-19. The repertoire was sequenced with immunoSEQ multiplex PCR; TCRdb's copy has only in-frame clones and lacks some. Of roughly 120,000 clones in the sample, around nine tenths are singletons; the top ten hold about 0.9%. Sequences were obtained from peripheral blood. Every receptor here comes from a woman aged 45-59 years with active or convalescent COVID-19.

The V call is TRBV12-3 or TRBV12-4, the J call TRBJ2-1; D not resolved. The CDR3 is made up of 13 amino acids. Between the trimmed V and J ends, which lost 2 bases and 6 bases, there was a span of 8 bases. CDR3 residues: CASSLNLLNEQFF. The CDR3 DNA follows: TGTGCCAGCAGTTTAAACTTACTCAATGAGCAGTTCTTC.

The CDR3 bases are TGTGCCAGCAGCACTATTTTTACGCTGGGACACAGAAACACTGAAGCTTTCTTT. The encoded protein is CASSTIFTLGHRNTEAFF. The genes are TRBV27 and TRBJ1-1, with a possible D match to TRBD1 (6 bases). CDR1 and CDR2 (germline): MNHEY, SMNVEV (reference sequence). The V and J ends lost 6 bases and 2 bases respectively, with 25 bases between them. This CDR3 has 18 amino acids.

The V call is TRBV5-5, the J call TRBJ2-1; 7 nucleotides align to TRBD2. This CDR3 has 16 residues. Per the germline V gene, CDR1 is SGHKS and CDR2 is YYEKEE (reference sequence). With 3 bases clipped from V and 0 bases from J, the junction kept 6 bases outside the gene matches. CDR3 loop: CASSSAGLSSYNEQFF. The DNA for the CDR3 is TGTGCCAGCAGCTCAGCGGGGCTTAGCTCCTACAATGAGCAGTTCTTC.

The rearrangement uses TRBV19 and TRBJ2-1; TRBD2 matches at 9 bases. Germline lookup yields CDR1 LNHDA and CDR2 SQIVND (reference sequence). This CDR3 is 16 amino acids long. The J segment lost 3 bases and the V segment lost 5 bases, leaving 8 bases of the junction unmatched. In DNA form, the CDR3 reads TGTGCCAGTAGTTCGGCTAGCGGGATATACTACAATGAGCAGTTCTTC. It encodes CASSSASGIYYNEQFF.

CDR3 nucleotides: TGTGCCAGCAGCCCACTAGCGGGAGGCACCGGGCATGCCTACGAGCAGTACTTC. Translated: CASSPLAGGTGHAYEQYF. The rearrangement joins TRBV5-5 to TRBJ2-7; 12 bases map to TRBD2. Germline V gene sequence: CDR1 SGHKS, CDR2 YYEKEE (reference sequence). This CDR3 is built from 18 residues. Trimming removed 4 bases from V and 2 bases from J; junction bases left unmatched: 13.

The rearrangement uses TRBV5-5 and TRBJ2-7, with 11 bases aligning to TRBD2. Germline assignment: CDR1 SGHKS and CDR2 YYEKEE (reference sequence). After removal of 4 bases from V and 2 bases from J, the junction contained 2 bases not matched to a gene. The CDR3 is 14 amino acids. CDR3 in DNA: TGTGCCAGCAGCCCGGGACTAGCGGCCTACGAGCAGTACTTC. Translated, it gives CASSPGLAAYEQYF.

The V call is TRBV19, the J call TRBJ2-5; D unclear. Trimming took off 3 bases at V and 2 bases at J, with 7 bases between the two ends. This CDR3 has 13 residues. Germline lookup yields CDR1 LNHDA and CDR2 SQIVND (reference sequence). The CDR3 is CASSMRPQETQYF. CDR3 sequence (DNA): TGTGCCAGTAGTATGCGGCCACAAGAGACCCAGTACTTC. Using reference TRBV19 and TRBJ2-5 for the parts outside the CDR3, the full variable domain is DGGITQSPKYLFRKEGQNVTLSCEQNLNHDAMYWYRQDPGQGLRLIYYSQIVNDFQKGDIAEGYSVSREKKESFPLTVTSAQKNPTAFYLCASSMRPQETQYFGPGTRLLVL.

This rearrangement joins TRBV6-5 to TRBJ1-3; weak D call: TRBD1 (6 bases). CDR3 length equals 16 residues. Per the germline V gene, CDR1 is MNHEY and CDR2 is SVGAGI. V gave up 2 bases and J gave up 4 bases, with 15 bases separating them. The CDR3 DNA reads TGTGCCAGCAGTTACCAAGGCAGGGGAAAGGGAAACACCATATATTTT. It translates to CASSYQGRGKGNTIYF.

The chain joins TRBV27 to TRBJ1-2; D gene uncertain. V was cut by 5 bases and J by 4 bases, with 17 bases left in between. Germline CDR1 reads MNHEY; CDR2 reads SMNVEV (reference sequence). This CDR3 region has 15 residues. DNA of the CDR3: TGTGCCAGCAGTGGGGTCCCGGTCGGGGTCTATGGCTACACCTTC. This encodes CASSGVPVGVYGYTF.

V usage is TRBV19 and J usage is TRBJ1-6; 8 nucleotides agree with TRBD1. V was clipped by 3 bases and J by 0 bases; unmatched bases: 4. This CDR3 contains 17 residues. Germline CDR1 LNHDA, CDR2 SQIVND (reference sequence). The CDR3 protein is CASSIRQGSSYNSPLHF. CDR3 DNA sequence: TGTGCCAGTAGTATTCGACAGGGGAGCTCCTATAATTCACCCCTCCACTTT. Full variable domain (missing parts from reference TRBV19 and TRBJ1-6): DGGITQSPKYLFRKEGQNVTLSCEQNLNHDAMYWYRQDPGQGLRLIYYSQIVNDFQKGDIAEGYSVSREKKESFPLTVTSAQKNPTAFYLCASSIRQGSSYNSPLHFGNGTRLTVT.

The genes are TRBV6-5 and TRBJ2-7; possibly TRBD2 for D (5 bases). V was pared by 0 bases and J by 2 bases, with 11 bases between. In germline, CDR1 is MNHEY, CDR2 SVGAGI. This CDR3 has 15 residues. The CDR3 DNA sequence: TGTGCCAGCAGTTACTCAATCGGGGTCCCCTACGAGCAGTACTTC. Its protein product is CASSYSIGVPYEQYF.

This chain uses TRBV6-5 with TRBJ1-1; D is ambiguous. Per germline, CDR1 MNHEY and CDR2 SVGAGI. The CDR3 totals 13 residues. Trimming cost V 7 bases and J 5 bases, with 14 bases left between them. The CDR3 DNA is TGTGCCAGCACGACGACCTCGGGGACTGAAGCTTTCTTT. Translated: CASTTTSGTEAFF.

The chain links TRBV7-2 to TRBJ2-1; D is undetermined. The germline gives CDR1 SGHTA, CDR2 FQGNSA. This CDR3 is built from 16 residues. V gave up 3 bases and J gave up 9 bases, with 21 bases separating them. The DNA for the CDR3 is TGTGCCAGCAGCTTGACCTATGGCGGTTCACGAGGTGAGCAGTTCTTC. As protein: CASSLTYGGSRGEQFF.

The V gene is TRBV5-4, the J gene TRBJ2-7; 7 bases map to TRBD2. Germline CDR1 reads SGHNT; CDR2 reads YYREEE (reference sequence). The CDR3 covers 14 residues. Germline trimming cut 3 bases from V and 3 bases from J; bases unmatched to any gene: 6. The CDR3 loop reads CASSWDAGVYEQYF. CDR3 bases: TGTGCCAGCAGCTGGGATGCGGGAGTCTACGAGCAGTACTTC.

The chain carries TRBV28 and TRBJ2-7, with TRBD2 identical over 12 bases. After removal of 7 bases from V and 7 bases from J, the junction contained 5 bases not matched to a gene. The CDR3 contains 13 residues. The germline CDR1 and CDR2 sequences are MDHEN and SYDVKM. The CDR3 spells CASNTGLAGEQYF. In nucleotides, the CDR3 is TGTGCCAGCAACACGGGACTAGCGGGTGAGCAGTACTTC.

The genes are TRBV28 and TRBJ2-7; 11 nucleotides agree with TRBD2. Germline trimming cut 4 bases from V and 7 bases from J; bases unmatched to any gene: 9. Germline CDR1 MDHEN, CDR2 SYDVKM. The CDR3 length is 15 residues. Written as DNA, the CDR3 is TGTGCCAGCAGTTCCTTAGCGGGAGGGCCGCGGGAGCAGTACTTC. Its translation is CASSSLAGGPREQYF.

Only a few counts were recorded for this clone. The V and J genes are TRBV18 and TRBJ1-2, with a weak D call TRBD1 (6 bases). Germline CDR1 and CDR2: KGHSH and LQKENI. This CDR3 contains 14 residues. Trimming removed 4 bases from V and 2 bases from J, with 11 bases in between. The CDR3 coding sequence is TGTGCCAGCTCACAATGGACAGAGAACTATGGCTACACCTTC. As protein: CASSQWTENYGYTF.

CDR3: CASRRLAGGYEQYF. The CDR3 DNA is TGTGCCAGCAGGCGACTAGCGGGAGGCTACGAGCAGTACTTC. The genes are TRBV27 and TRBJ2-7, with 13 nucleotides matching TRBD2. CDR1 and CDR2 from the germline V gene are MNHEY and SMNVEV (reference sequence). Trimming at V came to 6 bases and at J to 3 bases, leaving 2 bases not matched to a gene. There are 14 residues in the CDR3.

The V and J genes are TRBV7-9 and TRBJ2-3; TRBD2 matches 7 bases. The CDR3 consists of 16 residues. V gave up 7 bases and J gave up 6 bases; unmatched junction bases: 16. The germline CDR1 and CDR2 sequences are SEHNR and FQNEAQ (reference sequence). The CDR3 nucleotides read TGTGCCAGCAACCTGGGGCCTACTAGCGAAAATGATACGCAGTATTTT. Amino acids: CASNLGPTSENDTQYF.

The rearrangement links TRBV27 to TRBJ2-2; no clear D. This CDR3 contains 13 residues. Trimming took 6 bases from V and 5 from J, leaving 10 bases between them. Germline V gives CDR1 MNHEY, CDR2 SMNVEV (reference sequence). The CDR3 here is CASRTFRTGELFF. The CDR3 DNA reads TGTGCCAGCAGAACTTTTCGGACCGGGGAGCTGTTTTTT.

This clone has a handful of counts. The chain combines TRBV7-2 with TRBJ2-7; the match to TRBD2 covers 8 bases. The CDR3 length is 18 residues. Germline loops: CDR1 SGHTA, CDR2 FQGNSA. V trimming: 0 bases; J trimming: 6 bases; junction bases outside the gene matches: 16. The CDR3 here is CASSLAPWGLTAGGEQYF. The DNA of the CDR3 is TGTGCCAGCAGCTTAGCCCCATGGGGGCTAACCGCGGGGGGCGAGCAGTACTTC.

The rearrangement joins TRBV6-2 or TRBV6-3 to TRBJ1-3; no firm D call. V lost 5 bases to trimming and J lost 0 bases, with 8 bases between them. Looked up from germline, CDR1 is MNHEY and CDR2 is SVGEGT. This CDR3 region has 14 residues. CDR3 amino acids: CASSLRISGNTIYF. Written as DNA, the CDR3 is TGTGCCAGCAGTCTCAGGATCTCTGGAAACACCATATATTTT.

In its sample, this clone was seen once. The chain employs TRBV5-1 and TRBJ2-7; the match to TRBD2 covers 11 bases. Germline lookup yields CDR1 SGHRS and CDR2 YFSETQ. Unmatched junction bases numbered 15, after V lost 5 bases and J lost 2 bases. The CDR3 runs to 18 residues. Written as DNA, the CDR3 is TGCGCCAGCAGTTCCGATACTAGCGGGGGTTCGGGAACCTACGAGCAGTACTTC. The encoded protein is CASSSDTSGGSGTYEQYF.

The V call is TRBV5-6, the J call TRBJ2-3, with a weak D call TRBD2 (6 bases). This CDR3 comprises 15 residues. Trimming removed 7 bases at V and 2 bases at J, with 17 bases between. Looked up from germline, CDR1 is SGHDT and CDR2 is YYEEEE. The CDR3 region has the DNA TGTGCCAGCCGGCTTATGCGGGGTTCCACAGATACGCAGTATTTT. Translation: CASRLMRGSTDTQYF.

The CDR3 DNA is TGTGCCACCAGTGATGCGGGACTAGCGGGAGTGGAAGAGACCCAGTACTTC. This gives the protein CATSDAGLAGVEETQYF. V usage is TRBV24-1 and J usage is TRBJ2-5; 14 bases line up with TRBD2. Germline CDR1 reads KGHDR; CDR2 reads SFDVKD. CDR3 length: 17 amino acids. The J segment lost 3 bases and the V segment lost 3 bases, leaving 5 bases of the junction unmatched.

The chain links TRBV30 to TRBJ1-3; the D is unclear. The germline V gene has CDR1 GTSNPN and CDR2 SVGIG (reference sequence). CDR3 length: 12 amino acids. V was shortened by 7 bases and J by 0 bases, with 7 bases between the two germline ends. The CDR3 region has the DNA TGTGCCTTATCAGTCTCTGGAAACACCATATATTTT. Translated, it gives CALSVSGNTIYF.

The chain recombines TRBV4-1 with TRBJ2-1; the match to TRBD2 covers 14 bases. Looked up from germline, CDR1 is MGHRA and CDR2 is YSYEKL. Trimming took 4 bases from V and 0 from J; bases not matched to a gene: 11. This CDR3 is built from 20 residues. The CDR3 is CASSRTGLAGATSSYNEQFF. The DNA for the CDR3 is TGCGCCAGCAGCCGGACGGGACTAGCGGGAGCCACAAGCTCCTACAATGAGCAGTTCTTC.

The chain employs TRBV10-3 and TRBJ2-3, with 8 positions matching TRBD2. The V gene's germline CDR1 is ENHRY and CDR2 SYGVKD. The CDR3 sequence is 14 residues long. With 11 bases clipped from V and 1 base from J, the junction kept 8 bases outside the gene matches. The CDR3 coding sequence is TGTGCCGGCGGGTTGCGGGAGGGCACAGATACGCAGTATTTT. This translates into CAGGLREGTDTQYF.